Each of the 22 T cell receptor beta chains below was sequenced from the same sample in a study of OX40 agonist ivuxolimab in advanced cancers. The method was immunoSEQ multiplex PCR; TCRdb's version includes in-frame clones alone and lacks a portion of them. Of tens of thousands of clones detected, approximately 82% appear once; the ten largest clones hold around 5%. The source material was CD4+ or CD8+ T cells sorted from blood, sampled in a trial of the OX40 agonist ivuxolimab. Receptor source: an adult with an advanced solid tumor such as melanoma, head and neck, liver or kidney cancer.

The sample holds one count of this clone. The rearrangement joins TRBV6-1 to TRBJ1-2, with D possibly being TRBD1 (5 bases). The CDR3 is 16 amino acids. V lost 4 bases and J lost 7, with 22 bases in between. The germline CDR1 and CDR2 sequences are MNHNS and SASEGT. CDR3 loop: CASSVTGKGTYRGYTF. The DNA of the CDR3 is TGTGCCAGCAGTGTGACGGGGAAGGGGACCTATCGTGGCTACACCTTC.

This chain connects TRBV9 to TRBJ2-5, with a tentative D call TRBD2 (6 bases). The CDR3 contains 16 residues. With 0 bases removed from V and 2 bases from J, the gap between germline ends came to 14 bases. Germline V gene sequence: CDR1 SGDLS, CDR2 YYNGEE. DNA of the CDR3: TGTGCCAGCAGCGTAGCTCAGCGGGCCCCTCAAGAGACCCAGTACTTC. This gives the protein CASSVAQRAPQETQYF.

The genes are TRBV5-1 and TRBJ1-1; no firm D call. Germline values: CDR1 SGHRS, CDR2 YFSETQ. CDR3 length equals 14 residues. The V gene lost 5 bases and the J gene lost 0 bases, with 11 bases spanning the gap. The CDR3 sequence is CASRISDLNTEAFF. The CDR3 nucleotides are TGCGCCAGCAGGATCTCGGACCTGAACACTGAAGCTTTCTTT. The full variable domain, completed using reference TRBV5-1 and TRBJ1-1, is KAGVTQTPRYLIKTRGQQVTLSCSPISGHRSVSWYQQTPGQGLQFLFEYFSETQRNKGNFPGRFSGRQFSNSRSEMNVSTLELGDSALYLCASRISDLNTEAFFGQGTRLTVV.

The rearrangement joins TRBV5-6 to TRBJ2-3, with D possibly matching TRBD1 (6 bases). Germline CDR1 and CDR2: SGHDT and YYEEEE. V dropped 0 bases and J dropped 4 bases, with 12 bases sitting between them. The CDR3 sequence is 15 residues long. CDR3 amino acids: CASSLGGHASDTQYF. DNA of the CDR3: TGTGCCAGCAGCTTGGGGGGACATGCCTCAGATACGCAGTATTTT.

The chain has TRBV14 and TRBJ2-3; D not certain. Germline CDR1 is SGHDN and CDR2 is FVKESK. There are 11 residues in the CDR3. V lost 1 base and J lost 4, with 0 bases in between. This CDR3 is CASSQADTQYF. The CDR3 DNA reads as TGTGCCAGCAGCCAAGCAGATACGCAGTATTTT.

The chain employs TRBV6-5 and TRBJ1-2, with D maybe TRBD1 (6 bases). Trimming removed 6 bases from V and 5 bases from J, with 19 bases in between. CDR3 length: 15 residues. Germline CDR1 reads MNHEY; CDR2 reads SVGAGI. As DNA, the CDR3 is TGTGCCAGCAGCTCGGGACACATGGGGAGTTATGGCTACACCTTC. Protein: CASSSGHMGSYGYTF.

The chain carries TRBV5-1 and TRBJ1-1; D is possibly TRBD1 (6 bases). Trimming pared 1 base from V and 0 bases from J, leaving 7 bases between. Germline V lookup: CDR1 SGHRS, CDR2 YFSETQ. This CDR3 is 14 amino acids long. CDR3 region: CASSLTGLNTEAFF. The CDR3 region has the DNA TGCGCCAGCAGCTTGACAGGGTTGAACACTGAAGCTTTCTTT.

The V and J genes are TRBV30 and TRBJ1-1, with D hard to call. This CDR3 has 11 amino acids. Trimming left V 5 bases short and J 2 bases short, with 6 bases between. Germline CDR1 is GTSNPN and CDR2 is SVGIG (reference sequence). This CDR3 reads CAWAENTEAFF. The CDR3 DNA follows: TGTGCCTGGGCCGAAAACACTGAAGCTTTCTTT.

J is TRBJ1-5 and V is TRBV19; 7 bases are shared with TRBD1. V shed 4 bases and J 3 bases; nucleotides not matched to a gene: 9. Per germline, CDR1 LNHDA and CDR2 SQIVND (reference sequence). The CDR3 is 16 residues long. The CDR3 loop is CASSSPRGKDNQPQHF. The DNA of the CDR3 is TGTGCCAGTAGTAGTCCCAGGGGGAAGGACAATCAGCCCCAGCATTTT.

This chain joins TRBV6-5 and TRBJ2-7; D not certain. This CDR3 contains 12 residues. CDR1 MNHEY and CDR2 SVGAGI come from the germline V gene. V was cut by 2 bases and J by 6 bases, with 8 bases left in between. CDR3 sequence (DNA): TGTGCCAGCAGTTACCAAGGGTTCGAGCAGTACTTC. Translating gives CASSYQGFEQYF.

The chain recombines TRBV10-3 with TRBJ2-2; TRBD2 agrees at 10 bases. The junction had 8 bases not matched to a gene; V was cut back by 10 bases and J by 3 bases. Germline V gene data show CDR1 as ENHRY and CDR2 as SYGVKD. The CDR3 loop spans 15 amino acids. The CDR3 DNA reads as TGTGCCACCACTAGCGGGGAGGGGGACACCGGGGAGCTGTTTTTT. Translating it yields CATTSGEGDTGELFF.

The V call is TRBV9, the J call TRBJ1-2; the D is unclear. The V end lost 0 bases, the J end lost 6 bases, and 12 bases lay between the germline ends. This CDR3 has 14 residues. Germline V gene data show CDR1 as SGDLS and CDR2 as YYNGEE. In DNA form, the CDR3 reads TGTGCCAGCAGCGTAGCTGAAGTTTTCAATGGCTACACCTTC. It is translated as CASSVAEVFNGYTF.

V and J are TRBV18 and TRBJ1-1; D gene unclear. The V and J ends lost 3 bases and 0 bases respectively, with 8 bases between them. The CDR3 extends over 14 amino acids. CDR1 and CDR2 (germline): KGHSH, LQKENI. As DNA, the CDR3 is TGTGCCAGCTCACCGCTTAACATGAACACTGAAGCTTTCTTT. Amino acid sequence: CASSPLNMNTEAFF.

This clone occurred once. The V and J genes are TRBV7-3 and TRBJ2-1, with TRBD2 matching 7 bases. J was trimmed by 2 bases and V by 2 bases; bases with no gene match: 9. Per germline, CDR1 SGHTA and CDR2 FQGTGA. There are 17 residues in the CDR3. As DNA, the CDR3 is TGTGCCAGCAGCTTAGGAGGAGGAGCGGGAACCTACAATGAGCAGTTCTTC. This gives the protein CASSLGGGAGTYNEQFF.

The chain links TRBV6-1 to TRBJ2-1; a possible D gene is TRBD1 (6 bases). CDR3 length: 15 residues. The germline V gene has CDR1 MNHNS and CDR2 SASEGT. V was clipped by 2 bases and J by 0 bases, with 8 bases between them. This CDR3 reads CASSEMDSSYNEQFF. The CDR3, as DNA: TGTGCCAGCAGTGAAATGGACAGCTCCTACAATGAGCAGTTCTTC.

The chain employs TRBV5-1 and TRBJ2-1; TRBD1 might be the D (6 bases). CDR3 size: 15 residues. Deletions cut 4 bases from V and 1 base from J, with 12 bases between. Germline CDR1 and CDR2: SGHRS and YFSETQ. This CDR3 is CASSLGQTSYNEQFF. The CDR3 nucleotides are TGCGCCAGCAGCCTAGGACAGACTTCCTACAATGAGCAGTTCTTC.

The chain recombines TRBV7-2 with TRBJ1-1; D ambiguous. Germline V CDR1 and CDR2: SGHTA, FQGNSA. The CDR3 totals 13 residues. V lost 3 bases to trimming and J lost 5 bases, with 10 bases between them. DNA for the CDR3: TGTGCCAGCAGCTTCGGCGGAAGTACTGAAGCTTTCTTT. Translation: CASSFGGSTEAFF.

CDR3 sequence reads: CASSESSWEWEATGELFF. DNA for the CDR3: TGTGCCAGCAGTGAATCTTCGTGGGAGTGGGAGGCCACCGGGGAGCTGTTTTTT. The chain recombines TRBV25-1 with TRBJ2-2; D is perhaps TRBD2 (6 bases). In germline, CDR1 is MGHDK, CDR2 SYGVNS. This CDR3 has 18 residues. The V end was cut by 1 base, the J end by 4 bases, with 19 bases between.

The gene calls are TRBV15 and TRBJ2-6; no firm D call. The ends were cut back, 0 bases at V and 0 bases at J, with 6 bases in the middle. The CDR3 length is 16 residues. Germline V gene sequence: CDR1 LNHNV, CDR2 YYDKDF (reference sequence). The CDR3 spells CATSRDWASGANVLTF. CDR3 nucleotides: TGTGCCACCAGCAGAGACTGGGCCTCTGGGGCCAACGTCCTGACTTTC.

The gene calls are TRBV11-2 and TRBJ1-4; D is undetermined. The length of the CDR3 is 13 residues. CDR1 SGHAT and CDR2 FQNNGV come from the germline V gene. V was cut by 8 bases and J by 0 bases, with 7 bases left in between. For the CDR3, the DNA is TGTGCCAGCTCGGATGCAACTAATGAAAAACTGTTTTTT. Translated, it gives CASSDATNEKLFF.

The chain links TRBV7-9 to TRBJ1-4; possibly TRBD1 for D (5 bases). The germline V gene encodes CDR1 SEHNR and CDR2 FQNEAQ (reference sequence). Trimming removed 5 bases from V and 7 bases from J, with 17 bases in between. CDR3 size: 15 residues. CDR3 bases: TGTGCCAGCAGCGGCGGGGGAGGATTAATTGAAAAACTGTTTTTT. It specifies CASSGGGGLIEKLFF. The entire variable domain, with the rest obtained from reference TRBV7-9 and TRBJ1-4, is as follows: DTGVSQNPRHKITKRGQNVTFRCDPISEHNRLYWYRQTLGQGPEFLTYFQNEAQLEKSRLLSDRFSAERPKGSFSTLEIQRTEQGDSAMYLCASSGGGGLIEKLFFGSGTQLSVL.

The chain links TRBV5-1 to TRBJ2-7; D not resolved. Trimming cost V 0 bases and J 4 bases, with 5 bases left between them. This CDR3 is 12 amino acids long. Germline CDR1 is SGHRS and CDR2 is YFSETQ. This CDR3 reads CASSLDGYEQYF. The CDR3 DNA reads TGCGCCAGCAGCTTGGACGGTTACGAGCAGTACTTC.